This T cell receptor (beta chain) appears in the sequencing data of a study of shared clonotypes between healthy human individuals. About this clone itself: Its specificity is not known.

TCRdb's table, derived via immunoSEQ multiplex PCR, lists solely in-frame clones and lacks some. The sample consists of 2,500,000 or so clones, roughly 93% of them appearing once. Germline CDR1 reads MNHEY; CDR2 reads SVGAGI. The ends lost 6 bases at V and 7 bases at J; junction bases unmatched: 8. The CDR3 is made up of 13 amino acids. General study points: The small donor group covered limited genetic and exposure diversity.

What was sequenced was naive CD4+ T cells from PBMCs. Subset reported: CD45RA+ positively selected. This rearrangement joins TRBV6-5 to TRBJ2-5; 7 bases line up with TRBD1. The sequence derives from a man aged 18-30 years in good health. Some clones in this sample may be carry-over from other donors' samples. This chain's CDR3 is CASSQGGPSTQYF. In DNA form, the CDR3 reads TGTGCCAGCAGCCAAGGGGGCCCATCGACCCAGTACTTC.